This TCR beta chain was identified during a study of technical replicates of blood from several donors. Libraries were prepared by immunoSEQ multiplex PCR; TCRdb keeps only in-frame clonotypes and omits some of them. The table includes 50,000 to 70,000 clones, over 85% detected once. The clonotype originates from a human donor in good health. Some clones in this sample may be carry-over from other donors' samples. Sequenced material: PBMCs.

The CDR3 spells CASSISPGGLETQYF. CDR3 in DNA: TGTGCCAGTAGTATATCTCCGGGAGGGCTGGAGACCCAGTACTTC. V usage is TRBV19 and J usage is TRBJ2-5; 8 bases are shared with TRBD2. Trimming took 2 bases from V and 5 from J; bases not matched to a gene: 7. The germline gives CDR1 LNHDA, CDR2 SQIVND (reference sequence). CDR3 length: 15 residues.